This T cell receptor beta chain derives from a study of cytomegalovirus exposure and HLA in healthy donors. With respect to this clone: Its antigen is undetermined.

Overall study findings and caveats: TCR beta sequences reportedly predicted most subjects' HLA-A and HLA-B alleles accurately.

The CDR3 extends over 16 amino acids. CDR1 and CDR2 from the germline V gene are MNHNY and SVGAGI (reference sequence). PCR was performed using 60 Vbeta and 13 Jbeta primers. Libraries were prepared by immunoSEQ multiplex PCR; TCRdb keeps only in-frame clonotypes and omits some of them. The sample yields roughly 100,000 clones, under 85% seen once. V gene TRBV6-6 combines with J gene TRBJ2-5; 7 nucleotides align to TRBD2. The better agreement between TRBJ2-7 and the DNA end casts doubt on the J call. Sequencing input: PBMCs. The source of this sequence is a man between 18 and 35 years old in good health and CMV-seronegative. CDR3 amino acids: CASSYGVAGTTYEQYF. The CDR3 DNA follows: TGTGCCAGCAGTTACGGGGTAGCGGGCACCACCTACGAGCAGTACTTC.